The entry that follows covers one T cell receptor beta chain sequence. This sample stems from a study of cytomegalovirus exposure and HLA in healthy donors. Each of the donors was a healthy bone marrow donor. CDR3 size: 12 residues. V was cut by 5 bases and J by 4 bases, with 7 bases left in between. Germline CDR1 is MNHNY and CDR2 is SVGAGI (reference sequence). Primers: 60 Vbeta forward and 13 Jbeta reverse. The data were produced by immunoSEQ multiplex PCR, yet TCRdb's version contains in-frame clones alone and is incomplete. This table has roughly 61,000 clones, about 90% appearing once. The chain joins TRBV6-6 to TRBJ2-3; D unresolved. The sequencing sample was made of PBMCs. This receptor was identified in a man aged 30-40 years in good health and CMV-seropositive. The CDR3 DNA reads TGTGCCAGCAGTGAGCAGGCAGATACGCAGTATTTT. This gives the protein CASSEQADTQYF.